A single sample gave rise to the 21 T cell receptor beta chains below, sequenced in a study of blood T cell repertoires in COVID-19. Libraries were prepared by immunoSEQ multiplex PCR; TCRdb keeps only in-frame clonotypes and omits some of them. The sample consists of around 33,000 clones, 75% to 80% of them appearing once. The sample taken for sequencing was peripheral blood. The receptors were gathered from a human donor in a cohort sampled during active COVID-19.

This clone was recorded a few times. The genes are TRBV3-1 (or the pseudogene TRBV3-2) and TRBJ2-1, with 16 nucleotides matching TRBD2. Germline V CDR1 and CDR2: LGHDT, YNNKEL (reference sequence). Losses at the gene ends were 4 bases for V and 2 bases for J; bases not matched to a gene: 2. This CDR3 contains 17 residues. CDR3 bases: TGTGCCAGCAGCCGGGGGACTAGCGGGAGGGCCTACAATGAGCAGTTCTTC. The encoded protein is CASSRGTSGRAYNEQFF.

This chain connects TRBV5-8 to TRBJ1-6; 10 nucleotides align to TRBD1. This CDR3 has 14 residues. The ends lost 4 bases at V and 7 bases at J; junction bases unmatched: 2. Per germline, CDR1 SGHTS and CDR2 YDEGEE. The CDR3 sequence: CASSRDRGNSPLHF. The DNA for the CDR3 is TGTGCCAGCAGCCGGGACAGGGGAAATTCACCCCTCCACTTT.

The chain recombines TRBV19 with TRBJ2-3; D unclear. The V end lost 1 base, the J end lost 7 bases, and 9 bases lay between the germline ends. CDR1 is LNHDA, CDR2 SQIVND, per germline (reference sequence). This CDR3 has 13 amino acids. CDR3: CASSIGRTNTQYF. DNA for the CDR3: TGTGCCAGTAGTATAGGCAGAACTAATACGCAGTATTTT.

V and J are TRBV11-2 and TRBJ2-1; 10 bases align to TRBD1. This CDR3 is 15 amino acids long. Germline V gene lookup returns CDR1 SGHAT and CDR2 FQNNGV. V trimming: 4 bases; J trimming: 4 bases; junction bases outside the gene matches: 4. This chain's CDR3 is CASSSRDRGYNEQFF. CDR3 DNA sequence: TGTGCCAGCAGCTCCCGGGACAGGGGATACAATGAGCAGTTCTTC.

In this sample, this clone turned up a few times. The CDR3 here is CASSYSIPAGNQPQHF. CDR3 coding DNA: TGTGCCAGCAGTTACTCGATACCGGCGGGTAATCAGCCCCAGCATTTT. This chain links TRBV6-5 with TRBJ1-5; D remains unclear. Germline V gene sequence: CDR1 MNHEY, CDR2 SVGAGI. V was trimmed by 0 bases and J by 4 bases, leaving 13 bases between them. This CDR3 comprises 16 residues.

The J gene is TRBJ1-3, the V gene TRBV12-1; TRBD1, as called in the table, went unchecked against the DNA. TRBV12-1 is marked as a pseudogene. The CDR3 loop spans 17 amino acids. The CDR3 DNA sequence: TGTGCCAGCAACTTGCCGACATCACCACCAAAAGGAAACACCATATATTTT. Residues: CASNLPTSPPKGNTIYF.

The chain is built from TRBV3-1 (or the pseudogene TRBV3-2) and TRBJ1-2, with D perhaps matching TRBD1 (5 bases). Germline-derived CDR1 and CDR2 are LGHDT and YNNKEL (reference sequence). The CDR3 length is 16 residues. Trimming cost V 4 bases and J 4 bases, with 19 bases left between them. CDR3 sequence reads: CASSPTSGGGGYGYTF. The CDR3 DNA is TGTGCCAGCAGCCCTACCTCGGGGGGGGGAGGCTATGGCTACACCTTC.

This clone was seen a single time. This chain links TRBV27 with TRBJ1-4, with D possibly matching TRBD1 (5 bases). From germline, CDR1 is MNHEY and CDR2 SMNVEV (reference sequence). Trimming took 9 bases from V and 0 from J, leaving 11 bases between them. This CDR3 spans 14 amino acids. As DNA, the CDR3 is TGTGCCAGGGGGCAGGGATCAACTAATGAAAAACTGTTTTTT. This gives the protein CARGQGSTNEKLFF.

The J gene is TRBJ2-5, the V gene TRBV7-2, with 7 bases that match TRBD2. The CDR3 contains 16 residues. The V segment lost 4 bases and the J segment 2 bases; nucleotides outside the gene matches: 10. Germline loops: CDR1 SGHTA, CDR2 FQGNSA. Written as DNA, the CDR3 is TGTGCCAGCAGCTCAAGGATAGCGGGCATACAAGAGACCCAGTACTTC. Residues: CASSSRIAGIQETQYF. Using reference TRBV7-2 and TRBJ2-5 for the parts outside the CDR3, the full variable domain is GAGVSQSPSNKVTEKGKDVELRCDPISGHTALYWYRQSLGQGLEFLIYFQGNSAPDKSGLPSDRFSAERTGGSVSTLTIQRTQQEDSAVYLCASSSRIAGIQETQYFGPGTRLLVL.

The rearrangement links TRBV5-1 to TRBJ2-1; 12 bases are a match to TRBD1. CDR1 and CDR2 from the germline V gene are SGHRS and YFSETQ. The trim removed 5 bases at V and 7 bases at J, leaving 7 bases unmatched. This CDR3 comprises 15 residues. CDR3 coding DNA: TGCGCCAGCAGATCCGGGACAGGGGGCGTAAATGAGCAGTTCTTC. Encoded protein: CASRSGTGGVNEQFF. The complete variable domain, with remaining parts taken from reference TRBV5-1 and TRBJ2-1, reads KAGVTQTPRYLIKTRGQQVTLSCSPISGHRSVSWYQQTPGQGLQFLFEYFSETQRNKGNFPGRFSGRQFSNSRSEMNVSTLELGDSALYLCASRSGTGGVNEQFFGPGTRLTVL.

The rearrangement joins TRBV2 to TRBJ2-2; TRBD1 agrees at 7 bases. CDR1 SNHLY and CDR2 FYNNEI come from the germline V gene. This CDR3 has 14 amino acids. V gave up 6 bases and J gave up 4 bases; unmatched junction bases: 5. As DNA, the CDR3 is TGTGCCAGCAGCCCACAGGGGCGCACCGGGGAGCTGTTTTTT. Translation gives CASSPQGRTGELFF.

This clone was counted between two and nine times. The CDR3 loop is CASSSRGPYGYTF. CDR3 DNA sequence: TGTGCCAGCAGCAGCAGGGGGCCCTATGGCTACACCTTC. The chain combines TRBV5-6 with TRBJ1-2; TRBD1 matches at 8 bases. Unmatched junction bases numbered 3, after V lost 4 bases and J lost 4 bases. The CDR3 length is 13 residues. Germline lookup yields CDR1 SGHDT and CDR2 YYEEEE. Complete variable domain (other parts from reference TRBV5-6 and TRBJ1-2): DAGVTQSPTHLIKTRGQQVTLRCSPKSGHDTVSWYQQALGQGPQFIFQYYEEEERQRGNFPDRFSGHQFPNYSSELNVNALLLGDSALYLCASSSRGPYGYTFGSGTRLTVV.

The chain uses TRBV29-1 and TRBJ1-1; possible D gene TRBD1, 5 bases. V lost 4 bases to trimming and J lost 3 bases, with 9 bases between them. Germline CDR1 SQVTM, CDR2 ANQGSEA. The CDR3 contains 12 residues. The CDR3 DNA is TGCAGCGTTGCCAGGGTGGACACTGAAGCTTTCTTT. Its translation: CSVARVDTEAFF. Complete variable domain (other parts from reference TRBV29-1 and TRBJ1-1): SAVISQKPSRDICQRGTSLTIQCQVDSQVTMMFWYRQQPGQSLTLIATANQGSEATYESGFVIDKFPISRPNLTFSTLTVSNMSPEDSSIYLCSVARVDTEAFFGQGTRLTVV.

The rearrangement links TRBV18 to TRBJ2-5, with 8 bases that match TRBD2. This CDR3 has 14 amino acids. CDR1 and CDR2 from the germline V gene are KGHSH and LQKENI. The trim removed 3 bases at V and 2 bases at J, leaving 2 bases unmatched. This CDR3 is CASSPRGEQETQYF. The CDR3 bases are TGTGCCAGCTCACCGCGGGGGGAACAAGAGACCCAGTACTTC.

In its sample, this clone was seen a few times. This chain connects TRBV11-2 to TRBJ1-1; the D gene is possibly TRBD1 (5 bases). This CDR3 is built from 14 residues. The V gene lost 3 bases and the J gene lost 6 bases, with 14 bases spanning the gap. Germline CDR1 is SGHAT and CDR2 is FQNNGV. This CDR3 reads CASSFGGLRAEAFF. The CDR3 DNA is TGTGCCAGCAGCTTCGGGGGTTTGAGAGCTGAAGCTTTCTTT.

The J gene is TRBJ2-1, the V gene TRBV14; 9 positions match TRBD2. The ends lost 4 bases at V and 5 bases at J; junction bases unmatched: 9. This CDR3 has 16 amino acids. The germline CDR1 and CDR2 sequences are SGHDN and FVKESK. The CDR3 protein is CASSRRLRGRDNEQFF. The DNA for the CDR3 is TGTGCCAGCAGCCGGAGACTACGCGGGAGGGACAATGAGCAGTTCTTC.

This clone was seen a few times. The chain carries TRBV19 and TRBJ2-7; tentatively, D is TRBD2 (5 bases). This CDR3 contains 13 residues. Trimming cost V 5 bases and J 7 bases, with 15 bases left between them. The V gene's germline CDR1 is LNHDA and CDR2 SQIVND (reference sequence). The CDR3 sequence: CASSPDYTGEQYF. In DNA, the CDR3 is TGTGCCAGTAGTCCTGATTATACGGGGGAGCAGTACTTC.

V usage is TRBV19 and J usage is TRBJ2-7, with TRBD2 matching over 12 bases. J was trimmed by 7 bases and V by 5 bases; bases with no gene match: 6. This CDR3 comprises 14 residues. Per the germline V gene, CDR1 is LNHDA and CDR2 is SQIVND (reference sequence). CDR3 residues: CASSSTSGGREQYF. For the CDR3, the DNA is TGTGCCAGTAGTTCGACTAGCGGGGGAAGGGAGCAGTACTTC.

The sample holds a few counts of this clone. The chain combines TRBV6-5 with TRBJ2-7; TRBD1 matches 12 bases. CDR3 length: 11 residues. V dropped 10 bases and J dropped 9; count of bases not matched to a gene: 4. Germline CDR1 and CDR2: MNHEY and SVGAGI. The CDR3 is CATGTGGAQYF. The DNA of the CDR3 is TGTGCCACAGGGACAGGGGGCGCGCAGTACTTC.

This clone appeared many times. The gene calls are TRBV2 and TRBJ2-7, with 10 bases aligning to TRBD2. The germline V gene has CDR1 SNHLY and CDR2 FYNNEI. The CDR3 extends over 16 amino acids. The ends lost 6 bases at V and 3 bases at J; junction bases unmatched: 11. CDR3: CASRATQLAGSYEQYF. In nucleotides, the CDR3 is TGTGCCAGCAGAGCGACCCAACTAGCGGGAAGCTACGAGCAGTACTTC.

The V call is TRBV27, the J call TRBJ2-3; 10 nucleotides agree with TRBD2. V dropped 3 bases and J dropped 2; count of bases not matched to a gene: 5. CDR1 and CDR2 from the germline V gene are MNHEY and SMNVEV (reference sequence). The CDR3 totals 16 residues. CDR3 sequence (DNA): TGTGCCAGCAGTTTCCAAGCGGGAGGGTCCACAGATACGCAGTATTTT. Translating it yields CASSFQAGGSTDTQYF.